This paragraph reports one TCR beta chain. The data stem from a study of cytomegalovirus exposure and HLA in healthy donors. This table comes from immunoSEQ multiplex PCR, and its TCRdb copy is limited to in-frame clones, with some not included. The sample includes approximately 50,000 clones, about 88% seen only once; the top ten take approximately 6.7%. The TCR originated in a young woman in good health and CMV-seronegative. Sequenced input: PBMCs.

Here the CDR3 DNA reads TGTGCCACCAGCAGAGTGCGGGCTGACACTGAAGCTTTCTTT. Its protein is CATSRVRADTEAFF. V is TRBV15 and J is TRBJ1-1; D unresolved. Per germline, CDR1 LNHNV and CDR2 YYDKDF (reference sequence). CDR3 length: 14 residues. The ends were cut back, 1 base at V and 3 bases at J, with 9 bases in the middle.